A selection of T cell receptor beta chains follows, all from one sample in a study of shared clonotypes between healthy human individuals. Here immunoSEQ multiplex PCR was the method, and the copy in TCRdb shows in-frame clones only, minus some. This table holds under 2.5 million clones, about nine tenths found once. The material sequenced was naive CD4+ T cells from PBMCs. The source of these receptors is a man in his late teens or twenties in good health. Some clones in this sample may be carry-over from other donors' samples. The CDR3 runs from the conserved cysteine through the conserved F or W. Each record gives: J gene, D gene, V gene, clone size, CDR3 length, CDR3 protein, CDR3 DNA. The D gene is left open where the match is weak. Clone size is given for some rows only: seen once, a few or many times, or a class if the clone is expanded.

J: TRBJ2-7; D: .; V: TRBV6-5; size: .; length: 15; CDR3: CASSYSSSGPYEQYF; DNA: TGTGCCAGCAGTTACTCGTCCAGCGGTCCCTACGAGCAGTACTTC
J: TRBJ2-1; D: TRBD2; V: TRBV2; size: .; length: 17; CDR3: CASSEVRSGLAVNEQFF; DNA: TGTGCCAGCAGTGAAGTCCGGTCCGGACTAGCGGTGAATGAGCAGTTCTTC
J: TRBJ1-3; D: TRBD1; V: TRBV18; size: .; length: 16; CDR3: CASSPQTGTSGNTIYF; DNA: TGTGCCAGCTCACCACAGACAGGGACCTCAGGAAACACCATATATTTT
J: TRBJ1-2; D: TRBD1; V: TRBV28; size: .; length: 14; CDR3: CASSAGQGYYGYTF; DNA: TGTGCCAGCAGTGCCGGACAGGGGTACTATGGCTACACCTTC
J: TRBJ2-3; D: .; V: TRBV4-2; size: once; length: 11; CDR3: CASSRADTQYF; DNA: TGTGCCAGCAGCCGAGCAGATACGCAGTATTTT
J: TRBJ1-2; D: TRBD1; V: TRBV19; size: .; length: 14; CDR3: CASSRDREDYGYTF; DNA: TGTGCCAGTAGTCGGGACAGGGAGGACTATGGCTACACCTTC
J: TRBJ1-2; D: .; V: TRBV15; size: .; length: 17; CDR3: CATSASVANAGLGGYTF; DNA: TGTGCCACCAGCGCTTCCGTAGCTAACGCGGGCCTTGGAGGCTACACCTTC
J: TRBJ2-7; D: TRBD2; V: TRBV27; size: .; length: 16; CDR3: CASSPRLAGTSYEQYF; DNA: TGTGCCAGCAGTCCTCGACTAGCGGGAACCTCCTACGAGCAGTACTTC
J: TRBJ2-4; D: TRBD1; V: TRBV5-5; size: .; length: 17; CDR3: CASSGSGQFIAKNIQYF; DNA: TGTGCCAGCAGCGGCTCGGGACAGTTTATAGCCAAAAACATTCAGTACTTC
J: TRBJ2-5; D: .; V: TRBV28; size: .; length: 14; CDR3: CASSFIQGQETQYF; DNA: TGTGCCAGCAGTTTTATACAGGGCCAAGAGACCCAGTACTTC
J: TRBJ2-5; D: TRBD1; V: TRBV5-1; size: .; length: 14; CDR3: CASSPGTGRGAQYF; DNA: TGCGCCAGCAGCCCCGGGACAGGGCGTGGGGCCCAGTACTTC
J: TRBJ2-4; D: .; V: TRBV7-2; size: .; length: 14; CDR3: CASSSPGYKNIQYF; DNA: TGTGCCAGCAGCTCCCCGGGGTACAAAAACATTCAGTACTTC
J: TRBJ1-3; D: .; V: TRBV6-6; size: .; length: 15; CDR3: CASRGGPASGNTIYF; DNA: TGTGCCAGCAGGGGGGGACCCGCCTCTGGAAACACCATATATTTT
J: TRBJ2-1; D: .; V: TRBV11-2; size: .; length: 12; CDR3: CASSYPGPSLFF; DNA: TGTGCCAGCAGCTACCCGGGACCCAGCCTGTTCTTC
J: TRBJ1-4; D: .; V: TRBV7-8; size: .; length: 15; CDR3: CASSYNLGWDEKLFF; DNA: TGTGCCAGCAGCTACAACCTCGGATGGGACGAAAAACTGTTTTTT
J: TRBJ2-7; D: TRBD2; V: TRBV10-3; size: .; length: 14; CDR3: CAISVAGGPGEQYF; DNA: TGTGCCATCAGCGTAGCGGGAGGTCCGGGGGAGCAGTACTTC
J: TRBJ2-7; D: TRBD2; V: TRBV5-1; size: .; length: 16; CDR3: CASRQHGGRAPYEQYF; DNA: TGCGCCAGCAGACAGCACGGCGGGAGGGCGCCCTACGAGCAGTACTTC
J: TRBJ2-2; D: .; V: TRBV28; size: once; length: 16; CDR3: CASRQGGQIFTGELFF; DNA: TGTGCCAGCAGGCAGGGGGGACAGATCTTCACCGGGGAGCTGTTTTTT
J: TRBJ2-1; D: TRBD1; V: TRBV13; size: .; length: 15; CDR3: CASTETGTGGFEQFF; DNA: TGTGCCAGCACGGAAACCGGGACAGGGGGCTTTGAGCAGTTCTTC
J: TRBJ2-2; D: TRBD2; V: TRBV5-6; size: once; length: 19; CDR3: CASTPPGLAGFANTGELFF; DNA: TGTGCCAGCACCCCACCGGGACTAGCGGGCTTCGCGAACACCGGGGAGCTGTTTTTT
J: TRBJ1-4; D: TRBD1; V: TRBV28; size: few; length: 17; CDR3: CASSFPKPGQGTLNLFF; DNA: TGTGCCAGCAGTTTTCCCAAGCCGGGACAGGGGACCCTGAATCTGTTTTTT
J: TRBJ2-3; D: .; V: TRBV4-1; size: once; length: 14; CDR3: CASSLLGSLDTQYF; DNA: TGCGCCAGCAGCCTTTTGGGGTCGTTGGATACGCAGTATTTT
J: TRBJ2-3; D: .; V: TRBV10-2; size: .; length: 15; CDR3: CASSRLNPSTDTQYF; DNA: TGCGCCAGCTCTCGGCTGAACCCTAGCACAGATACGCAGTATTTT
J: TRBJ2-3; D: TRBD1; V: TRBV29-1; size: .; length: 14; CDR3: CSVGDRGPSDTQYF; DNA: TGCAGCGTGGGGGACAGGGGGCCGTCAGATACGCAGTATTTT
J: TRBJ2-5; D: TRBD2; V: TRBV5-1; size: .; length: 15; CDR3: CASSAGTSGSETQYF; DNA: TGCGCCAGCAGCGCGGGGACTAGCGGGTCAGAGACCCAGTACTTC
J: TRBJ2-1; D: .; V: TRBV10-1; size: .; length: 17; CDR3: CASSVAFVGGRGSEQFF; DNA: TGCGCCAGCAGTGTCGCTTTCGTGGGAGGCCGTGGGTCTGAGCAGTTCTTC
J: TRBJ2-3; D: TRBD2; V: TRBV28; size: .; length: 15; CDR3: CASSLSGIRTDTQYF; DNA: TGTGCCAGCAGTCTTAGCGGGATACGCACAGATACGCAGTATTTT
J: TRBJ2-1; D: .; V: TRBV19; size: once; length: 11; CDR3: CASSNWDEQFF; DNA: TGTGCCAGTAGTAATTGGGATGAGCAGTTCTTC
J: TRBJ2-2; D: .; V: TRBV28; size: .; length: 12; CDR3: CASGLEAGELFF; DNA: TGTGCCAGCGGTCTAGAGGCCGGGGAGCTGTTTTTT
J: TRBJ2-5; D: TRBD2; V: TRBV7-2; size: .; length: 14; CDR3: CASSLWGGDETQYF; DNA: TGTGCCAGCAGCTTGTGGGGGGGAGACGAGACCCAGTACTTC
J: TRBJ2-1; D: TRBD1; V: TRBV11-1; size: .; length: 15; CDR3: CASSLRTGEEYEQFF; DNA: TGTGCCAGCAGCTTAAGGACAGGGGAGGAATATGAGCAGTTCTTC
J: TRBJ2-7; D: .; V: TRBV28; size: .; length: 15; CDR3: CASSTTGTAAYEQYF; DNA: TGTGCCAGCAGTACCACCGGGACGGCCGCCTACGAGCAGTACTTC
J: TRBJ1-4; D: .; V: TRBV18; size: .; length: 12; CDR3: CASCGSGEKLFF; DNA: TGTGCCAGCTGCGGCAGCGGTGAAAAACTGTTTTTT
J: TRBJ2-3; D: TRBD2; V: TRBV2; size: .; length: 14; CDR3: CASSLVTSSDTQYF; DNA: TGTGCCAGCAGCCTGGTGACTAGCTCAGATACGCAGTATTTT
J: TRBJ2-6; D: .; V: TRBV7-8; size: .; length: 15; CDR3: CAIGSPAPGANVLTF; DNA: TGTGCCATCGGGAGCCCGGCCCCTGGGGCCAACGTCCTGACTTTC
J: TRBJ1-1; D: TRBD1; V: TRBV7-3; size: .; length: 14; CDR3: CASSLQGANTEAFF; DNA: TGTGCCAGCAGCTTACAGGGGGCAAACACTGAAGCTTTCTTT
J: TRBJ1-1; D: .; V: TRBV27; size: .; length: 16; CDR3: CASSPTGLKGNTEAFF; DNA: TGTGCCAGCAGTCCCACCGGGTTAAAAGGGAACACTGAAGCTTTCTTT
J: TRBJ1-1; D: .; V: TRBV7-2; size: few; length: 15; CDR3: CASSARTPENTEAFF; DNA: TGTGCCAGCAGCGCCCGAACACCGGAGAACACTGAAGCTTTCTTT
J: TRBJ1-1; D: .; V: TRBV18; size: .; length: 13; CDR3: CASSKTVNTEAFF; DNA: TGTGCCAGCTCTAAGACAGTGAACACTGAAGCTTTCTTT
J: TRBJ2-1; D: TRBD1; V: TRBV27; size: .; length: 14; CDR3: CASSLWGQNNEQFF; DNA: TGTGCCAGCAGTTTATGGGGACAGAACAATGAGCAGTTCTTC
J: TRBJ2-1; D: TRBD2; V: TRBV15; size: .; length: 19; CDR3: CATSRGDSVPSTSGGKQFF; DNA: TGTGCCACCAGCAGGGGGGACAGCGTCCCCAGCACTAGCGGGGGGAAGCAGTTCTTC
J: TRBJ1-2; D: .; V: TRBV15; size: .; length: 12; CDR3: CATSPGSYGYTF; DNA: TGTGCCACCAGCCCAGGGTCGTACGGCTACACCTTC
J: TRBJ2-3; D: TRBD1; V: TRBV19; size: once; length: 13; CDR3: CASQQGAADTQYF; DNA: TGTGCCAGTCAACAGGGGGCCGCAGATACGCAGTATTTT